This TCR beta chain was observed in a study of T cell repertoires in cytomegalovirus infection. The CDR3 sequence is 15 residues long. The germline CDR1 and CDR2 sequences are SGHTA and FQGNSA. V lost 4 bases and J 7 bases, leaving 17 bases between the germline ends. This clonotype has just a few counts. Its specificity is not known. TCRdb ran MiXCR on the reads and lists one entry per CDR3 protein. Of some 500,000 distinct CDR3 sequences listed, about 40% are singletons. The V gene is TRBV7-2, the J gene TRBJ2-1, with D maybe TRBD2 (7 bases). This TCR came from a human donor in good health (CMV status not recorded). Some clones in this sample may be carry-over from other donors' samples. This specimen consisted of cultured PBMCs, obtained from culture after CMV antigen stimulation. CDR3 coding DNA: TGTGCCAGCAGCTATTGGGGGGGGCCTTGGAATGAGCAGTTCTTC. Its protein is CASSYWGGPWNEQFF. Full variable domain (missing parts from reference TRBV7-2 and TRBJ2-1): GAGVSQSPSNKVTEKGKDVELRCDPISGHTALYWYRQSLGQGLEFLIYFQGNSAPDKSGLPSDRFSAERTGGSVSTLTIQRTQQEDSAVYLCASSYWGGPWNEQFFGPGTRLTVL.